This T cell receptor beta chain was sequenced for a study of CD8 T cells in Susac syndrome. Fulfillment of recently defined diagnostic criteria for definite or probable disease was shown by the patients with Susac syndrome. FACS enriched CD8+ TEMRA cells, while bulk CD8+ and CD4+ were negatively isolated. This clonotype appeared once. RNA totalling roughly 0.5 to 1 ug underwent reverse transcription with random hexamers. The authors amplified TCR beta CDR3 across 54 Vbeta and 13 Jbeta using immunoSEQ multiplex PCR. TCRdb reprocessed the immunoSEQ multiplex PCR reads via MiXCR and lists one record per CDR3 protein. The data show around 100,000 distinct CDR3 sequences, roughly 96% seen once. There are 15 residues in the CDR3. The V gene's germline CDR1 is MNHEY and CDR2 SMNVEV (reference sequence). V lost 0 bases and J lost 5, with 13 bases in between.

V is TRBV27 and J is TRBJ1-1; D is possibly TRBD1 (6 bases). The sequence was collected from a human donor with Susac syndrome. Source material: CD8+ T cells from PBMCs. The CDR3 nucleotides read TGTGCCAGCAGTTTATCGCAGGGGATAAAGACTGAAGCTTTCTTT. It translates to CASSLSQGIKTEAFF.